Listed here are 31 T cell receptor beta chains from one sample, sequenced in a study of neurological immune-mediated disorders. Indicated time point: technical triplicate 3. TCRdb recomputed calls from the 5' RACE reads with MiXCR, one row per CDR3 protein. The sample records around 30,000 distinct CDR3 sequences, about 16% being singletons. The sample consisted of CD4+ T cells from blood. The origin of the receptors is a female donor with HTLV-1-associated myelopathy (HAM/TSP).

This chain uses TRBV20-1 with TRBJ2-1; 8 bases fit TRBD1. Germline CDR1 and CDR2: DFQATT and SNEGSKA (reference sequence). J lost 5 bases, V lost 3 bases, and 3 bases had no gene match. This CDR3 is built from 13 residues. CDR3 residues: CSASLTGDNEQFF. The CDR3 DNA follows: TGCAGTGCTAGTCTGACAGGGGACAATGAGCAGTTCTTC.

This clonotype was seen many times. V and J are TRBV4-3 and TRBJ1-5, with D maybe TRBD1 (6 bases). Germline V lookup: CDR1 LGHNA, CDR2 YSLEER. CDR3 length: 15 residues. Trimming pared 1 base from V and 0 bases from J, leaving 7 bases between. As DNA, the CDR3 is TGCGCCAGCAGCCAAGGGACAGCTAGCAATCAGCCCCAGCATTTT. Its translation: CASSQGTASNQPQHF.

The chain recombines TRBV5-5 with TRBJ2-3; D possibly corresponds to TRBD2 (5 bases). Trimming took off 4 bases at V and 11 bases at J, with 17 bases between the two ends. This CDR3 region has 13 residues. From germline, CDR1 is SGHKS and CDR2 YYEKEE (reference sequence). The DNA for the CDR3 is TGTGCCAGCAGCGACCGTCAAGGAGGTGAGCAGTATTTT. Its translation is CASSDRQGGEQYF.

The sample holds many counts of this clonotype. The rearrangement uses TRBV9 and TRBJ2-7, with 9 bases matching TRBD1. The CDR3 has 15 amino acids. V lost 0 bases and J lost 5; bases outside the gene matches: 6. Germline-derived CDR1 and CDR2 are SGDLS and YYNGEE. The CDR3 sequence: CASSVDGQGLDEQYF. In DNA, the CDR3 is TGTGCCAGCAGCGTAGATGGACAGGGGCTCGACGAGCAGTACTTC.

There are many counts of this clonotype. The chain has TRBV20-1 and TRBJ2-1, with 11 bases aligning to TRBD2. The J segment lost 9 bases and the V segment lost 0 bases, leaving 7 bases of the junction unmatched. The CDR3 loop spans 15 amino acids. Germline V gives CDR1 DFQATT, CDR2 SNEGSKA (reference sequence). CDR3 sequence reads: CSARERLAGRREQFF. In DNA form, the CDR3 reads TGCAGTGCTAGAGAGAGACTAGCGGGGAGGCGTGAGCAGTTCTTC.

This clonotype has ten or more counts. The chain recombines TRBV5-5 with TRBJ2-1, with 7 bases matching TRBD1. The length of the CDR3 is 16 residues. Trimming at V came to 4 bases and at J to 1 base, leaving 8 bases not matched to a gene. CDR1 and CDR2 (germline): SGHKS, YYEKEE (reference sequence). The CDR3 DNA reads as TGTGCCAGCAGCACGACAGGGAGTCTGTCCTACAATGAGCAGTTCTTC. Protein product: CASSTTGSLSYNEQFF.

V usage is TRBV12-3 or TRBV12-4 and J usage is TRBJ2-1, with 15 nucleotides matching TRBD2. CDR3 length equals 20 residues. The junction had 13 bases not matched to a gene; V was cut back by 7 bases and J by 0 bases. CDR3 amino acids: CASTFKGLAGGVSSYNEQFF. Here the CDR3 DNA reads TGTGCCAGCACATTTAAGGGACTAGCGGGGGGAGTGAGCTCCTACAATGAGCAGTTCTTC.

In its sample, this clonotype is medium-sized. The chain is built from TRBV10-3 and TRBJ2-3; D is ambiguous. The CDR3 sequence is 14 residues long. Germline values: CDR1 ENHRY, CDR2 SYGVKD. V shed 2 bases and J shed 7 bases, with 13 bases lying between them. As DNA, the CDR3 is TGTGCCATCAGTGAGCGGTTAGCTCCGAATACGCAGTATTTT. Translated: CAISERLAPNTQYF.

V is TRBV3-1 and J is TRBJ2-1; D perhaps matches TRBD2 (7 bases). Deletions cut 3 bases from V and 5 bases from J, with 11 bases between. The CDR3 consists of 14 residues. Germline CDR1 LGHDT, CDR2 YNNKEL (reference sequence). The CDR3 loop is CASSHRGGNNEQFF. The CDR3 DNA is TGTGCCAGCAGCCACAGGGGAGGGAACAATGAGCAGTTCTTC.

This clonotype occurred many times. The gene calls are TRBV11-2 and TRBJ2-3; TRBD2 agrees at 11 bases. V dropped 4 bases and J dropped 6; count of bases not matched to a gene: 9. The CDR3 consists of 16 residues. Germline assignment: CDR1 SGHAT and CDR2 FQNNGV. CDR3 loop: CASSSVRTSGFDTQYF. Written as DNA, the CDR3 is TGTGCCAGCAGCTCAGTCCGGACTAGCGGGTTTGATACGCAGTATTTT.

The table lists this clonotype with many counts. The V and J genes are TRBV5-1 and TRBJ2-7; D ambiguous. Looked up from germline, CDR1 is SGHRS and CDR2 is YFSETQ. The CDR3 extends over 13 amino acids. The ends were cut back, 0 bases at V and 6 bases at J, with 10 bases in the middle. The CDR3 reads CASSLDVRSEQYF. DNA of the CDR3: TGCGCCAGCAGCTTGGATGTGCGGTCCGAGCAGTACTTC.

This clonotype is medium-sized (0.01 to 0.1%). This chain uses TRBV5-1 with TRBJ1-1, with D perhaps TRBD1 (5 bases). The CDR3 runs to 14 residues. Per the germline V gene, CDR1 is SGHRS and CDR2 is YFSETQ. The V end lost 1 base, the J end lost 6 bases, and 13 bases lay between the germline ends. The CDR3 sequence is CASSLLTEPSEAFF. The CDR3 nucleotides are TGCGCCAGCAGCTTGTTGACAGAACCCTCTGAAGCTTTCTTT. Filled out from reference TRBV5-1 and TRBJ1-1, the complete variable domain reads KAGVTQTPRYLIKTRGQQVTLSCSPISGHRSVSWYQQTPGQGLQFLFEYFSETQRNKGNFPGRFSGRQFSNSRSEMNVSTLELGDSALYLCASSLLTEPSEAFFGQGTRLTVV.

This clonotype was counted many times. J is TRBJ1-6 and V is TRBV4-2; 8 nucleotides agree with TRBD1. The junction had 8 bases not matched to a gene; V was cut back by 5 bases and J by 5 bases. This CDR3 comprises 16 residues. Germline V CDR1 and CDR2: LGHNA, YNFKEQ. CDR3 DNA: TGTGCCAGCAGCGGGCACAGGGGGACGGATAATTCACCCCTCCACTTT. It yields the protein CASSGHRGTDNSPLHF.

This clonotype was detected many times. The chain has TRBV20-1 and TRBJ1-2; no firm D call. The germline gives CDR1 DFQATT, CDR2 SNEGSKA (reference sequence). V was shortened by 5 bases and J by 7 bases, with 17 bases between the two germline ends. CDR3 length: 13 amino acids. CDR3 in amino acids: CSAARGMSGGYTF. The CDR3 nucleotides are TGCAGTGCTGCGAGAGGGATGTCAGGTGGCTACACCTTC.

This clonotype was counted at least ten times. This chain uses TRBV24-1 with TRBJ2-3; TRBD2 aligns across 9 bases. V shed 4 bases and J 6 bases; nucleotides not matched to a gene: 10. Looked up from germline, CDR1 is KGHDR and CDR2 is SFDVKD. This CDR3 region has 16 residues. The CDR3 DNA reads as TGTGCCACCAGTGACCCCGGTAGCGGGGGTAGGGATACGCAGTATTTT. Translating it yields CATSDPGSGGRDTQYF.

This clonotype was seen ten or more times. The rearrangement joins TRBV19 to TRBJ2-1; D possibly corresponds to TRBD1 (5 bases). Germline V gene data show CDR1 as LNHDA and CDR2 as SQIVND (reference sequence). This CDR3 is 15 amino acids long. V was clipped by 7 bases and J by 6 bases, with 19 bases between them. CDR3 DNA sequence: TGTGCCAGTATCAATAGGGGCAGGGATGGCAATGAGCAGTTCTTC. The encoded protein is CASINRGRDGNEQFF. The complete variable domain, with remaining parts taken from reference TRBV19 and TRBJ2-1, reads DGGITQSPKYLFRKEGQNVTLSCEQNLNHDAMYWYRQDPGQGLRLIYYSQIVNDFQKGDIAEGYSVSREKKESFPLTVTSAQKNPTAFYLCASINRGRDGNEQFFGPGTRLTVL.

This clonotype has at least ten counts. J is TRBJ2-3 and V is TRBV20-1; 13 bases are a match to TRBD2. The V gene end was trimmed by 2 bases and the J gene end by 8 bases; junction bases not matched to a gene: 7. Germline CDR1 and CDR2: DFQATT and SNEGSKA (reference sequence). The CDR3 spans 15 residues. DNA for the CDR3: TGCAGTGCTAGAAGCACTAGCGGGGGGGGGGGTACGCAGTATTTT. This codes for CSARSTSGGGGTQYF.

At least ten counts were recorded for this clonotype. The chain employs TRBV28 and TRBJ2-3; 9 bases are shared with TRBD1. The germline V gene has CDR1 MDHEN and CDR2 SYDVKM. J lost 0 bases, V lost 5 bases, and 12 bases had no gene match. The CDR3 runs to 18 residues. CDR3 sequence: CASSPRVWTGVSTDTQYF. CDR3 bases: TGTGCCAGCAGTCCAAGGGTGTGGACAGGGGTTAGCACAGATACGCAGTATTTT. Full variable domain (rest looked up from reference TRBV28 and TRBJ2-3): DVKVTQSSRYLVKRTGEKVFLECVQDMDHENMFWYRQDPGLGLRLIYFSYDVKMKEKGDIPEGYSVSREKKERFSLILESASTNQTSMYLCASSPRVWTGVSTDTQYFGPGTRLTVL.

V gene TRBV20-1 combines with J gene TRBJ2-1; 15 positions match TRBD2. Trimming at V came to 4 bases and at J to 10 bases, leaving 5 bases not matched to a gene. This CDR3 region has 14 residues. The germline gives CDR1 DFQATT, CDR2 SNEGSKA (reference sequence). The CDR3 bases are TGCAGTGCTACATCCGGGACTAGCGGGGGGGAGCAGTTCTTC. The encoded protein is CSATSGTSGGEQFF.

At least ten counts were recorded for this clonotype. V gene TRBV7-2 combines with J gene TRBJ2-7; 10 bases fit TRBD1. Trimming cost V 4 bases and J 2 bases; bases outside gene matches: 5. In germline, CDR1 is SGHTA, CDR2 FQGNSA. The CDR3 spans 15 residues. The CDR3 region has the DNA TGTGCCAGCAGCTCCACCGGGACAGGGGCCTACGAGCAGTACTTC. It codes for CASSSTGTGAYEQYF.

The gene calls are TRBV5-1 and TRBJ2-1; D is uncertain. From germline, CDR1 is SGHRS and CDR2 YFSETQ. CDR3 length: 13 amino acids. V dropped 0 bases and J dropped 8 bases, with 9 bases sitting between them. The CDR3 DNA reads TGCGCCAGCAGCTTGGAAACCGCCGATGAGCAGTTCTTC. Protein: CASSLETADEQFF.

This clonotype turned up a few times. The chain is built from TRBV7-2 and TRBJ2-4; D gene unclear. The V end lost 0 bases, the J end lost 1 base, and 4 bases lay between the germline ends. The CDR3 is 14 amino acids. CDR1 and CDR2 (germline): SGHTA, FQGNSA. The CDR3 DNA is TGTGCCAGCAGCTTAGCGGGGGCCAAAAACATTCAGTACTTC. This gives the protein CASSLAGAKNIQYF.

With respect to this clonotype: The junction departs from the called germline gene at one end, perhaps through a read error. V gene TRBV5-6 combines with J gene TRBJ2-3, with TRBD2 matching 13 bases. This CDR3 has 16 residues. Per germline, CDR1 SGHDT and CDR2 YYEEEE. CDR3 protein: CASSSGLAGFTDTQYF. CDR3 nucleotides: TGTGCCAGTAGCTCGGGACTAGCGGGGTTCACAGATACGCAGTATTTT.

This clonotype was seen many times. For the CDR3, the DNA is TGTGCCAGCAGCTCAGGTCCAACTAGGGGCGAGCAGTACTTC. This encodes CASSSGPTRGEQYF. The genes are TRBV7-2 and TRBJ2-7; D is tentatively TRBD1 or TRBD2 (5 bases each). The germline V and J ends were trimmed by 4 bases and 6 bases, with 16 bases remaining between them. This CDR3 has 14 residues. Germline assignment: CDR1 SGHTA and CDR2 FQGNSA.

This clonotype was observed at least ten times. The chain combines TRBV5-5 with TRBJ2-7; D is possibly TRBD2 (6 bases). The CDR3 covers 17 residues. CDR1 SGHKS and CDR2 YYEKEE come from the germline V gene (reference sequence). V dropped 0 bases and J dropped 6 bases, with 22 bases sitting between them. CDR3 sequence: CASSLGHSGGSRGEQYF. CDR3 nucleotide sequence: TGTGCCAGCAGCTTGGGTCACAGTGGGGGGAGCCGGGGCGAGCAGTACTTC.

This clonotype was counted only a few times. This chain connects TRBV18 to TRBJ1-1; D remains ambiguous. V was trimmed by 8 bases and J by 1 base, leaving 11 bases between them. CDR1 KGHSH and CDR2 LQKENI come from the germline V gene. The CDR3 has 13 amino acids. CDR3 residues: CASRPDGNTEAFF. DNA of the CDR3: TGTGCCAGCAGACCGGACGGGAACACTGAAGCTTTCTTT.

This clonotype was recorded many times. The chain is built from TRBV20-1 and TRBJ2-7, with a possible D match to TRBD1 (8 bases). Per the germline V gene, CDR1 is DFQATT and CDR2 is SNEGSKA (reference sequence). This CDR3 spans 16 amino acids. V was clipped by 2 bases and J by 4 bases, with 21 bases between them. The CDR3 DNA reads as TGCAGTGCTAGACCCGTCGGGGGGACAGGATCTTACGAGCAGTACTTC. Its protein product is CSARPVGGTGSYEQYF.

By share of the sample, this clonotype is medium-sized. The chain has TRBV6-6 and TRBJ2-3; no definite D call. CDR1 MNHNY and CDR2 SVGAGI come from the germline V gene (reference sequence). The CDR3 loop spans 14 amino acids. V was clipped by 6 bases and J by 1 base, with 11 bases between them. The CDR3 DNA sequence: TGTGCCAGCAGCCGAAGCCGGGGCACAGATACGCAGTATTTT. This sequence encodes CASSRSRGTDTQYF.

This clonotype was recorded at least ten times. The chain uses TRBV6-2 or TRBV6-3 and TRBJ1-5; D may be TRBD1 (5 bases). CDR3 length: 16 amino acids. Per germline, CDR1 MNHEY and CDR2 SVGEGT. V was shortened by 2 bases and J by 2 bases, with 13 bases between the two germline ends. The CDR3 loop is CASSYEPGLGNQPQHF. The CDR3 nucleotides read TGTGCCAGCAGTTACGAACCGGGACTCGGCAATCAGCCCCAGCATTTT.

This clonotype was picked up many times. The J gene is TRBJ2-7, the V gene TRBV7-8, with unresolved D. V shed 5 bases and J shed 3 bases, with 14 bases lying between them. Germline CDR1 is SGHVS and CDR2 is FQNEAQ. The CDR3 length is 14 residues. This CDR3 reads CASSKRDGDYEQYF. CDR3 DNA: TGTGCCAGCAGCAAAAGGGATGGGGACTACGAGCAGTACTTC.

This clonotype was detected ten times or more. This chain links TRBV4-1 with TRBJ2-4; D might be TRBD2 (7 bases). The V gene's germline CDR1 is MGHRA and CDR2 YSYEKL. V was clipped by 1 base and J by 0 bases, with 19 bases between them. The CDR3 loop spans 19 amino acids. CDR3 sequence (DNA): TGCGCCAGCAGCCAAGCCAAGGGGGTGGGGGGGGAAGCCAAAAACATTCAGTACTTC. It yields the protein CASSQAKGVGGEAKNIQYF.